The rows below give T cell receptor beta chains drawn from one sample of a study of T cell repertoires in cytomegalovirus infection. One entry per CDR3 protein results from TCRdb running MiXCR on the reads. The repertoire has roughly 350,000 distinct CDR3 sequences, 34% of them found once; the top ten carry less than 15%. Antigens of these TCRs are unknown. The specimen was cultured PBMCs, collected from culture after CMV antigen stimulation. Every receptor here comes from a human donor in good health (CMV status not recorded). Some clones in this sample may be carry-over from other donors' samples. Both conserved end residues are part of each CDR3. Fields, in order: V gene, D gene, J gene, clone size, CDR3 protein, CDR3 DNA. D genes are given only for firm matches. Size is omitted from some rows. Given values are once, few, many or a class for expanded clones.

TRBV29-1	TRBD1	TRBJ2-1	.	CSVGTGQYAVEQFF	TGCAGCGTTGGGACAGGCCAATATGCTGTTGAGCAGTTCTTC
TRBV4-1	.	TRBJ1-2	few	CASSQDIAGSGYTF	TGCGCCAGCAGCCAAGACATTGCAGGCTCTGGCTACACCTTC
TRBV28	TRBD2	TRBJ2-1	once	CASSLYTSGGRKNEQFF	TGTGCCAGCAGTTTGTACACTAGCGGAGGGAGAAAGAATGAGCAGTTCTTC
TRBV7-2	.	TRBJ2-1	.	CASSLLITGNEQFF	TGTGCCAGCAGCTTACTAATAACAGGGAATGAGCAGTTCTTC
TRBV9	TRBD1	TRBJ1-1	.	CASSQTGGTEAFF	TGTGCCAGCAGCCAAACAGGGGGCACTGAAGCTTTCTTT
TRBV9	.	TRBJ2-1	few	CASKMEADNEQFF	TGTGCCAGCAAAATGGAAGCGGACAATGAGCAGTTCTTC
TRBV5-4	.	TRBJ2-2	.	CASSSDGPFGSGELFF	TGTGCCAGCAGCTCGGACGGACCGTTTGGGAGCGGGGAGCTGTTTTTT
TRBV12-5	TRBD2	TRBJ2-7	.	CAVVTRDYTYEQYF	TGTGCTGTTGTCACCCGGGACTACACCTACGAGCAGTACTTC
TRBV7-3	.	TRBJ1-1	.	CASSLLGHTEAFF	TGTGCCAGCAGCCTCCTCGGGCACACTGAAGCTTTCTTT
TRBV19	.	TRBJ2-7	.	CASSSARQGGYEQYF	TGTGCCAGTAGCTCCGCTCGACAGGGAGGCTACGAGCAGTACTTC
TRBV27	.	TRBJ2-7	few	CASSFQDSSYEQYF	TGTGCCAGCAGTTTCCAGGACAGCTCCTACGAGCAGTACTTC
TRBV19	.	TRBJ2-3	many	CASSISLEVDTQYF	TGTGCCAGTAGTATAAGTCTCGAGGTAGATACGCAGTATTTT
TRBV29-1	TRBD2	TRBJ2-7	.	CSVEDGGGSFYEQYF	TGCAGCGTTGAAGATGGTGGCGGGAGTTTCTACGAGCAGTACTTC
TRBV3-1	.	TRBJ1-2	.	CASSQVGGAYGYTF	TGTGCCAGCAGCCAAGTGGGGGGGGCTTATGGCTACACCTTC
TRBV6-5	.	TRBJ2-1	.	CASSYSGFYNNEQFF	TGTGCCAGCAGTTACTCTGGTTTCTACAACAATGAGCAGTTCTTC
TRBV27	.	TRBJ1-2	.	CANTPGGYTF	TGTGCCAACACCCCCGGGGGCTACACCTTC
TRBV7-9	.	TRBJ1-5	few	CASSSNIGNQPQHF	TGTGCCAGCAGCTCCAATATTGGCAATCAGCCCCAGCATTTT
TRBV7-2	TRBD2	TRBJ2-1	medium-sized	CASSLLSSGYNEQFF	TGTGCCAGCAGCTTACTATCTAGCGGATACAATGAGCAGTTCTTC
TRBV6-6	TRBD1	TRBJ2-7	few	CASRRQGETYEQYF	TGTGCCAGCAGGCGACAGGGCGAGACCTACGAGCAGTACTTC
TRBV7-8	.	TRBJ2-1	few	CASSPQDGLEQFF	TGTGCCAGCAGCCCTCAGGACGGTCTCGAGCAGTTCTTC
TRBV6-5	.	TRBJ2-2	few	CASSYTLGLGGELFF	TGTGCCAGCAGCTACACCCTGGGTCTAGGCGGGGAGCTGTTTTTT
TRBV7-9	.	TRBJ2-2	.	CASSLLQGPNTGELFF	TGTGCCAGCAGCTTATTACAGGGTCCGAACACCGGGGAGCTGTTTTTT
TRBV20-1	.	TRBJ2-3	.	CSARTTSTDTQYF	TGCAGTGCGAGGACTACCAGCACAGATACGCAGTATTTT
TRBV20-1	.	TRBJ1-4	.	CSAIRVGAREKLFF	TGCAGTGCCATAAGGGTAGGGGCACGAGAAAAACTGTTTTTT
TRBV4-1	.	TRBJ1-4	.	CASSQARPEKLFF	TGCGCCAGCAGCCAAGCGAGACCTGAAAAACTGTTTTTT
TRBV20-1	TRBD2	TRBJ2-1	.	CSARGLAGVNEQFF	TGCAGTGCTAGAGGACTAGCGGGAGTAAATGAGCAGTTCTTC
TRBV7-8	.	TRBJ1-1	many	CASSQGTTEAFF	TGTGCCAGCAGCCAGGGGACCACTGAAGCTTTCTTT
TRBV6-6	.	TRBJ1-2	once	CASSYRQINYGYTF	TGTGCCAGCAGTTACCGACAGATTAACTATGGCTACACCTTC
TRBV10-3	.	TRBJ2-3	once	CATQASPLDTQYF	TGTGCCACCCAGGCGTCGCCCCTGGATACGCAGTATTTT
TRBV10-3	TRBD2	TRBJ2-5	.	CAIRGASGNQETQYF	TGTGCCATCAGAGGGGCTAGCGGGAATCAAGAGACCCAGTACTTC
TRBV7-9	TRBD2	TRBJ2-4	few	CATTGGIAKNIQYF	TGTGCCACAACGGGGGGGATAGCCAAAAACATTCAGTACTTC
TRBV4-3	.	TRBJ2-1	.	CASSQDPEGVNEQFF	TGCGCCAGCAGCCAAGACCCGGAAGGGGTCAATGAGCAGTTCTTC
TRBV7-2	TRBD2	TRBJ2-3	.	CASSASGRRTDTQYF	TGTGCCAGCAGCGCTAGCGGGAGGCGCACAGATACGCAGTATTTT
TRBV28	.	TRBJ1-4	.	CASRIRNEKLFF	TGTGCCAGCAGAATCAGGAATGAAAAACTGTTTTTT
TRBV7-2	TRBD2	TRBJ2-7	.	CASSLFAGETYEQYF	TGTGCCAGCAGCTTGTTTGCGGGAGAGACCTACGAGCAGTACTTC
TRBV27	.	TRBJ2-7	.	CASSPQFTVVEQYF	TGTGCCAGCAGTCCGCAATTCACAGTGGTCGAGCAGTACTTC
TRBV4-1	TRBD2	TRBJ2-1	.	CASSQYRLAGYNEQFF	TGCGCCAGCAGCCAATACCGACTAGCGGGATACAATGAGCAGTTCTTC
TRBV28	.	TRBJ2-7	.	CATSRGPAYEQYF	TGTGCCACCTCAAGAGGCCCGGCCTACGAGCAGTACTTC
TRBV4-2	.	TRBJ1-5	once	CASSQEGGNPNQPQHF	TGTGCCAGCAGCCAAGAGGGGGGGAATCCCAATCAGCCCCAGCATTTT
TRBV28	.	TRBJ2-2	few	CASSLIGQTLNTGELFF	TGTGCCAGCAGTTTAATTGGCCAGACACTAAACACCGGGGAGCTGTTTTTT
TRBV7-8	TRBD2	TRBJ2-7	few	CASSSTRGAYEQYF	TGTGCCAGCAGCTCAACACGGGGGGCCTACGAGCAGTACTTC
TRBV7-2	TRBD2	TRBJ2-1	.	CASSLRVREFYYNEQFF	TGTGCCAGCAGCTTACGGGTGCGGGAGTTTTACTACAATGAGCAGTTCTTC
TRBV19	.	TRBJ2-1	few	CASSMVYGQFYNEQFF	TGTGCCAGTAGTATGGTATACGGGCAATTCTACAATGAGCAGTTCTTC
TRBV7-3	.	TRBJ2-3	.	CASSQSGDTQYF	TGTGCCAGCAGCCAATCAGGGGACACGCAGTATTTT
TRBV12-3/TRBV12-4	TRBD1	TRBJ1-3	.	CASSLAQLDRVNTIYF	TGTGCCAGCAGTTTAGCGCAACTGGACAGGGTCAACACCATATATTTT
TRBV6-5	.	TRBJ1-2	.	CASSYGEGDGYTF	TGTGCCAGCAGTTACGGGGAGGGGGATGGCTACACCTTC
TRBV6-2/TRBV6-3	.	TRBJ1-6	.	CASLSRLNSPLHF	TGTGCCAGCCTTTCCAGGCTCAATTCACCCCTCCACTTT